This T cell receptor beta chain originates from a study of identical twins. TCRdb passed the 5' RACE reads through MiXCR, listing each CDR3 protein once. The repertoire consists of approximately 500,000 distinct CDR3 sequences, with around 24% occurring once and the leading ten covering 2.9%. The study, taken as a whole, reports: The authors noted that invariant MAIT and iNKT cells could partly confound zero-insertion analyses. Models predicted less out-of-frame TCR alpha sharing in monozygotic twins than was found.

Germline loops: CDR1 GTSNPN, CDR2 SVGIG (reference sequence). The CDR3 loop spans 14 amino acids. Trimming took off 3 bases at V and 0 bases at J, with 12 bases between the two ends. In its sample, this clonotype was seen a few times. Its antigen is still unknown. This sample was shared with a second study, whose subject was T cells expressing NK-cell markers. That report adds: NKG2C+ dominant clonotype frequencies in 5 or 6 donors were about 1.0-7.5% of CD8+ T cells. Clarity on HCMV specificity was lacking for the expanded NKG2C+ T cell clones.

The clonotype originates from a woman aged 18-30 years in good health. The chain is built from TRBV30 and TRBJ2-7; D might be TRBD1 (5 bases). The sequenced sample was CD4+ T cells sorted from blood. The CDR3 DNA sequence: TGTGCCTGGAGGAAAAATAGGGGCTCCTACGAGCAGTACTTC. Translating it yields CAWRKNRGSYEQYF.